This T cell receptor beta chain was sequenced during a study of T cell responses to AZD1222 COVID-19 vaccine (dated by TCRdb to the early 2020s). Regarding the complete study: AZD1222 recipients whose second dose came at about 4 weeks and those whose second dose came at about 12 weeks were combined into one group, since spike-specific TCR depth and breadth did not differ between the two schedules. A total of approximately 240 trial participants underwent TCR sequencing, of whom under 220 had received two doses of AZD1222 and some 26 had received two doses of the MenACWY control vaccine. Trial participants were enrolled into age subgroups of 18-55, 56-69 and 70-plus years, which contained about 150, 27 and 61 TCR-sequenced participants, respectively. Study-wide conclusions, independent of this receptor: CD4 TCRs associated with the vaccine covered the entire spike protein, and the dominant responses were in regions 160-218 and 743-854. After two AZD1222 doses, spike-specific TCR breadth and depth were significantly higher than at day 0 and than in MenACWY recipients. Only six AZD1222 recipients were SARS-CoV-2 seropositive at baseline, limiting conclusions about previously exposed vaccinees. Because no day 14 peak-response samples were available, repertoires were characterized only after the peak T cell response. Most participants were white British and females outnumbered males, and the authors suggested that clonal diversity may have been underestimated. Reportedly, almost half of the unique spike-specific TCRs recognized epitopes lying outside the regions that are mutated in the B.1.351 and B.1.1.7 variants. The 56-69-year group was small, and its depth increase did not reach significance, likely because of low power.

The CDR3 regions of human TCRbeta chains were subjected to immunosequencing. Per the authors' processing: TCRs in the repertoires were matched against a reference library of SARS-CoV-2-specific TCRs that had been generated with the MIRA antigen-specificity platform. Breadth was defined as the fraction of unique TCRs that were SARS-CoV-2-associated, and depth was defined as the fraction of total T cells that were SARS-CoV-2-associated. Each spike-specific TCR was assigned to its reactive spike region and to a CD4 or CD8 class using the MIRA data. Log10-transformed breadth and depth values were compared by one-way ANOVA with Sidak's multiple comparisons tests. The immuneACCESS repertoire file appears here via TCRdb, limited to in-frame rearrangements. These files lack a portion of the clones; in checked studies, under half of the deficit traces to unresolved V genes, and the cause of the others is not known. V and J calls and clone size follow that table, whereas D and trimming were derived from the DNA. For this sample there are 140,000 or so clones; 89% appear just once. The top ten constitute about 4.8% of the sample.

Sample time point, as interpreted from the label and publication: baseline before first vaccination. Vaccinee samples came from UK trials COV001 and COV002, including a single-blind randomized controlled phase 2/3 trial of AZD1222 (ChAdOx1 nCoV-19) in healthy adults. For TCRbeta chain sequencing, PBMC samples were collected from trial participants at day 0 and at day 28 after the second dose. The CDR3 starts with the cysteine, ends with the phenylalanine, and has 13 residues. This entry keeps only the CDR3 DNA: 39 bases, framed from base 1. V sheds 9 bases and J sheds 3 bases, leaving 14 bases between their ends. CDR1 and CDR2, looked up from the germline V gene (reference sequence), are SEHNR and FQNEAQ. To note about this clone: The target of this receptor is not known. No qualities accompany the bases; no much larger clone lies one base away.

The chain joins TRBV7-9 to TRBJ1-2; no D gene is confidently identified. The sequences come from peripheral blood, collected on day 0 of AZD1222 vaccination. The source is an adult in good health. The CDR3 in this case is CARVGEIYYGYTF. The base sequence is TGTGCCAGGGTCGGCGAGATCTACTATGGCTACACCTTC.